The 25 T cell receptor beta chains given below trace back to one sample, sequenced in a study of T-cell reconstitution after alpha-beta-depleted transplantation in children. Library preparation (for TCRbeta) was performed with unique molecular identifiers. TCRdb processed the PCR reads anew with MiXCR; each CDR3 protein has one entry. Of some 300,000 distinct CDR3 sequences listed, around 9.1% were seen once; the top ten hold less than 8%. This material consisted of PBMCs, taken before TCRalphabeta/CD19-depleted stem cell transplant. The receptors were gathered from a boy under three years old with acute myeloid leukemia, due to receive a stem cell transplant.

Only a few counts were recorded for this clonotype. The CDR3 bases are TGTGCCAGCAGCCCGACTAGCTGGAGAGAGACCCAGTACTTC. Translating gives CASSPTSWRETQYF. The chain has TRBV7-2 and TRBJ2-5; 7 nucleotides match TRBD2. V shed 5 bases, J shed 4 bases, and the junction held 7 bases outside the gene matches. This CDR3 is 14 amino acids long. Germline V gives CDR1 SGHTA, CDR2 FQGNSA.

This clonotype was counted many times. The chain recombines TRBV28 with TRBJ2-1; 9 positions match TRBD1. J was trimmed by 6 bases and V by 3 bases; bases with no gene match: 3. Germline loops: CDR1 MDHEN, CDR2 SYDVKM. This CDR3 is 14 amino acids long. Here the CDR3 reads CASSFLTGGNEQFF. CDR3 nucleotides: TGTGCCAGCAGTTTTCTGACAGGGGGCAATGAGCAGTTCTTC.

This clonotype has at least ten counts. J is TRBJ1-5 and V is TRBV28, with D possibly matching TRBD1 (6 bases). The germline V and J ends were trimmed by 6 bases and 2 bases, with 14 bases remaining between them. The CDR3 length is 15 residues. In germline, CDR1 is MDHEN, CDR2 SYDVKM. The CDR3 DNA reads TGTGCCAGCAGCTCCACAGGGATGGGCAATCAGCCCCAGCATTTT. This encodes CASSSTGMGNQPQHF. Supplemented by reference TRBV28 and TRBJ1-5, the full variable domain reads DVKVTQSSRYLVKRTGEKVFLECVQDMDHENMFWYRQDPGLGLRLIYFSYDVKMKEKGDIPEGYSVSREKKERFSLILESASTNQTSMYLCASSSTGMGNQPQHFGDGTRLSIL.

This clonotype was seen more than once but under ten times. The J gene is TRBJ2-2, the V gene TRBV5-6; 9 nucleotides match TRBD1. The CDR3 has 20 amino acids. Per the germline V gene, CDR1 is SGHDT and CDR2 is YYEEEE. V dropped 1 base and J dropped 6; count of bases not matched to a gene: 19. CDR3 DNA sequence: TGTGCCAGCAGCTTGCTGGTGGCCACGCGCCGGGACAGGGATTCCGGGGAGCTGTTTTTT. Its protein is CASSLLVATRRDRDSGELFF.

This clonotype was seen many times. The V gene is TRBV5-6, the J gene TRBJ2-1; 9 nucleotides match TRBD2. Germline assignment: CDR1 SGHDT and CDR2 YYEEEE. V shed 5 bases and J 3 bases; nucleotides not matched to a gene: 6. The CDR3 loop spans 15 amino acids. CDR3 nucleotide sequence: TGTGCCAGCAGAACAAAGACTAGCGGCTACAATGAGCAGTTCTTC. Its protein product is CASRTKTSGYNEQFF.

V gene TRBV6-5 combines with J gene TRBJ2-7; 9 bases map to TRBD2. This CDR3 is built from 15 residues. The trim removed 3 bases at V and 2 bases at J, leaving 5 bases unmatched. Germline lookup yields CDR1 MNHEY and CDR2 SVGAGI. The CDR3 DNA sequence: TGTGCCAGCAGTTATTGGCGGGAGGGAACCTACGAGCAGTACTTC. As protein: CASSYWREGTYEQYF.

In its sample, this clonotype was seen many times. The chain uses TRBV7-2 and TRBJ1-2; D call uncertain. This CDR3 region has 10 residues. Trimming shortened V by 10 bases and J by 10 bases, and 13 bases separated the two germline ends. Per the germline V gene, CDR1 is SGHTA and CDR2 is FQGNSA. CDR3 nucleotides: TGTGCCATCTCCACACGGAACTACACCTTC. It codes for CAISTRNYTF.

Concerning this clonotype itself: The limits of the CDR3 on the DNA are not certain, so only TCRdb's listed CDR3 is given. The chain carries TRBV4-2 and TRBJ2-1; the D segment call TRBD2 is taken from the table without a DNA check. The CDR3 has 18 residues if both end residues are counted. From germline, CDR1 is LGHNA and CDR2 YNFKEQ. The CDR3 here is CASSQERRAGTSGAEQFF.

This clonotype was observed many times. Here the CDR3 DNA reads TGTGCCAGCAGCTTAGCGCCACGGCAGTACGAGCAGTACTTC. This gives the protein CASSLAPRQYEQYF. The rearrangement joins TRBV7-2 to TRBJ2-7; D remains ambiguous. Trimming removed 0 bases at V and 4 bases at J, with 10 bases between. The CDR3 is made up of 14 amino acids. Germline loops: CDR1 SGHTA, CDR2 FQGNSA.

The table lists this clonotype with many counts. V and J are TRBV5-4 and TRBJ1-3, with 7 bases identical to TRBD1. The germline CDR1 and CDR2 sequences are SGHNT and YYREEE (reference sequence). V gave up 3 bases and J gave up 2 bases; unmatched junction bases: 8. The CDR3 covers 16 residues. CDR3 nucleotides: TGTGCCAGCAGCTGGACGGCAGGGGGGCCTGGAAACACCATATATTTT. This sequence encodes CASSWTAGGPGNTIYF.

This clonotype was observed many times. The V call is TRBV28, the J call TRBJ2-1; maybe TRBD1 (6 bases). CDR1 is MDHEN and CDR2 is SYDVKM in the germline V gene. The V and J ends lost 4 bases and 14 bases respectively, with 15 bases between them. The CDR3 consists of 12 residues. CDR3 nucleotides: TGTGCCAGCAGTTCGACTACGGGACATAAGTTCTTC. Protein: CASSSTTGHKFF.

Ten or more counts support this clonotype. This chain links TRBV5-1 with TRBJ2-3; tentatively, D is TRBD1 (7 bases). V was shortened by 4 bases and J by 2 bases, with 11 bases between the two germline ends. The germline V gene has CDR1 SGHRS and CDR2 YFSETQ. The CDR3 covers 14 residues. CDR3 loop: CASSAGQNTDTQYF. DNA for the CDR3: TGCGCCAGCAGCGCGGGACAGAACACAGATACGCAGTATTTT. The full variable domain, completed using reference TRBV5-1 and TRBJ2-3, is KAGVTQTPRYLIKTRGQQVTLSCSPISGHRSVSWYQQTPGQGLQFLFEYFSETQRNKGNFPGRFSGRQFSNSRSEMNVSTLELGDSALYLCASSAGQNTDTQYFGPGTRLTVL.

This clonotype was observed a few times. The chain uses TRBV20-1 and TRBJ2-5; D remains unclear. The CDR3 runs 15 residues. Trimming left V 3 bases short and J 5 bases short, with 19 bases between. Germline lookup yields CDR1 DFQATT and CDR2 SNEGSKA (reference sequence). This CDR3 is CSARAPFGNWETQYF. CDR3 coding DNA: TGCAGTGCTAGGGCACCTTTTGGCAATTGGGAGACCCAGTACTTC.

This clonotype was counted a few times. The J gene is TRBJ1-6, the V gene TRBV9; D call uncertain. The germline CDR1 and CDR2 sequences are SGDLS and YYNGEE. There are 14 residues in the CDR3. The ends were cut back, 0 bases at V and 14 bases at J, with 15 bases in the middle. Written as DNA, the CDR3 is TGTGCCAGCAGCGTAGGCAGCCCCGGGATGACCCTCCACTTT. Amino acids: CASSVGSPGMTLHF.

This clonotype was seen many times. This sequence joins TRBV7-2 and TRBJ2-5; TRBD2 aligns across 9 bases. This CDR3 is 15 amino acids long. Unmatched junction bases numbered 5, after V lost 1 base and J lost 5 bases. In germline, CDR1 is SGHTA, CDR2 FQGNSA. The CDR3, as DNA: TGTGCCAGCAGCTTAGGGACTAGCGTCTCGGAGACCCAGTACTTC. It codes for CASSLGTSVSETQYF.

This clonotype has ten or more counts. J is TRBJ2-6 and V is TRBV29-1; D not resolved. CDR3 length: 13 residues. Looked up from germline, CDR1 is SQVTM and CDR2 is ANQGSEA. Trimming cost V 4 bases and J 4 bases, with 8 bases left between them. CDR3 DNA sequence: TGCAGCGTTGGACGGTCCGGGGCCAACGTCCTGACTTTC. Its protein product is CSVGRSGANVLTF.

This clonotype was seen many times. J is TRBJ2-7 and V is TRBV7-6; D may correspond to TRBD1 or TRBD2 (6 bases each). Deletions cut 5 bases from V and 7 bases from J, with 24 bases between. CDR1 is SGHVS, CDR2 FNYEAQ, per germline. This CDR3 spans 16 amino acids. The CDR3 protein is CASSRGLRTGQQEQYF. The CDR3 DNA sequence: TGTGCCAGCAGCCGGGGGTTAAGGACGGGACAACAGGAGCAGTACTTC.

The table lists this clonotype with many counts. This chain connects TRBV29-1 to TRBJ1-4; a weak D match, TRBD1 (5 bases). The CDR3 is 13 amino acids. V lost 2 bases and J lost 8, with 12 bases in between. Germline V lookup: CDR1 SQVTM, CDR2 ANQGSEA. The CDR3, as DNA: TGCAGCGTTGAAATGGGGAGGGGAGAAAAACTGTTTTTT. It yields the protein CSVEMGRGEKLFF.

The J gene is TRBJ2-4, the V gene TRBV19; no clear D. Trimming removed 7 bases at V and 0 bases at J, with 19 bases between. The CDR3 spans 17 residues. Germline V CDR1 and CDR2: LNHDA, SQIVND (reference sequence). The CDR3, as DNA: TGTGCCAGTACTACGAGCCTGGGCAGCCTAGCCAAAAACATTCAGTACTTC. It is translated as CASTTSLGSLAKNIQYF.

This clonotype has just a few counts. V gene TRBV29-1 combines with J gene TRBJ2-7; D not certain. The V end lost 0 bases, the J end lost 4 bases, and 10 bases lay between the germline ends. The CDR3 has 13 residues. CDR1 SQVTM and CDR2 ANQGSEA come from the germline V gene. The CDR3 DNA is TGCAGCGTTGAAGATAAAAAGGGATACGAGCAGTACTTC. Amino acids: CSVEDKKGYEQYF.

This clonotype was detected a few times. CDR3 residues: CASTPRTVDGYTF. The CDR3 bases are TGTGCCAGCACCCCAAGGACAGTGGATGGCTACACCTTC. The J gene is TRBJ1-2, the V gene TRBV9; D possibly corresponds to TRBD1 (6 bases). The CDR3 runs 13 residues. V was shortened by 6 bases and J by 6 bases, with 15 bases between the two germline ends. Germline V gives CDR1 SGDLS, CDR2 YYNGEE.

This clonotype was observed at least ten times. The rearrangement uses TRBV9 and TRBJ2-1; 8 nucleotides match TRBD2. Germline assignment: CDR1 SGDLS and CDR2 YYNGEE. CDR3 length: 17 amino acids. The junction had 7 bases not matched to a gene; V was cut back by 1 base and J by 1 base. CDR3 region: CASSVNGGEKSYNEQFF. The CDR3 coding sequence is TGTGCCAGCAGCGTAAACGGGGGGGAAAAGTCCTACAATGAGCAGTTCTTC.

As DNA, the CDR3 is TGTGCCAGCAGTCTCTTAGCGGGGGAGGGGCTCGAGCAGTACTTC. Translation gives CASSLLAGEGLEQYF. The rearrangement uses TRBV27 and TRBJ2-7; 9 nucleotides align to TRBD2. Germline CDR1 and CDR2: MNHEY and SMNVEV (reference sequence). This CDR3 region has 15 residues. V trimming: 5 bases; J trimming: 6 bases; junction bases outside the gene matches: 11.

The V gene is TRBV12-3 or TRBV12-4, the J gene TRBJ2-2, with D perhaps TRBD2 (5 bases). V lost 6 bases and J 2 bases, leaving 16 bases between the germline ends. CDR3 length equals 16 residues. The CDR3 reads CASSPTEELNTGELFF. CDR3 DNA sequence: TGTGCCAGCAGCCCGACGGAGGAGTTAAACACCGGGGAGCTGTTTTTT.

The chain uses TRBV7-2 and TRBJ2-5, with TRBD1 identical over 7 bases. Germline loops: CDR1 SGHTA, CDR2 FQGNSA. V dropped 5 bases and J dropped 2; count of bases not matched to a gene: 11. This CDR3 has 16 amino acids. CDR3 nucleotide sequence: TGTGCCAGCAGCCGTCATCGGACAGGCGCACAAGAGACCCAGTACTTC. Translation gives CASSRHRTGAQETQYF.